The T cell receptor (beta chain) described here comes from a study of pediatric ulcerative colitis (dated by TCRdb to between 2019 and 2020). As for the study more broadly: Among the ulcerative colitis patients, about seven had pancolitis and two had left-sided colitis, and histology in every patient was consistent with ulcerative colitis. Nine or ten newly diagnosed, treatment-naive pediatric ulcerative colitis patients and a few non-IBD control children each provided paired blood and rectal samples. Using the Pediatric Ulcerative Colitis Activity Index, a couple of patients were classed as having mild disease, several as having moderate disease and three as having acute severe colitis. The study at large found these results: The healthy control group was small, with only a handful of individuals. For technical reasons, blood samples from two patients gave substantially fewer templates, and these samples were excluded from the blood-rectal overlap analysis. A couple of rectal CDR3 clonotypes were detected in all ulcerative colitis patients and were not detected in any of the controls. Clonal overlap between a subject's own blood and rectum was significantly greater in ulcerative colitis patients than in controls, which suggests more T cell trafficking to inflamed tissue. Rectal repertoire features separated controls, mild-moderate and acute severe colitis patients; acute severe colitis showed reduced rectal diversity due to clonal expansions. Because repertoires came from total lymphocyte DNA, patterns in rare subsets such as regulatory T cells may not be reflected.

Before the diagnostic colonoscopy, none of the ulcerative colitis patients had been given immunosuppressive medication. A blood sample was obtained concurrently with the colonoscopy. The Wizard kit (Promega) was used to extract genomic DNA from blood and intestinal samples. A note on this clone: It has no known antigen specificity. No much larger clone is present one base from it, and per-base qualities are unavailable.

Through the immunoSEQ TRB Survey service, multiplex V and J primers were used to amplify rearranged CDR3 beta regions from genomic DNA. To keep depth equal across samples, survey-level sequencing depth of up to 500,000 reads per sample was applied. Libraries were purified, pooled and sequenced on Illumina technology. Regarding the original processing steps: Productive clonality, sample overlap, pairwise scatters, CDR3 beta length, V/D/J gene usage and productiveness were all assessed with the immunoSEQ online tools. Alongside Shannon and Simpson indices, calculated diversity was computed as the number of unique rearrangements divided by total templates, multiplied by 100. For principal component analysis, Z-score normalized data were analyzed with the R prcomp function and the ggbiplot package. Morisita's index was used to measure clonal overlap between blood and rectum within each subject. TCRdb took this table from immuneACCESS and kept in-frame rearrangements with V and J called. Such tables lack part of the clones; where checked against another copy, unresolved V genes explain under half of the gap, and the rest is unexplained. V, J and clone size are those of that table, while D and trimming were read from the DNA. The sample has fewer than 45,000 clones on record, roughly 85% of them singletons. The ten largest account for 23% of the sample.

The source of this sequence is a girl between 5 and 17 years old with moderate ulcerative colitis. The source material was blood.

The CDR3 protein is CASSRTSGSILQGDEQYF. The DNA reads TGTGCCAGCAGCCGGACTAGCGGGAGTATTTTACAGGGGGACGAGCAGTACTTC. The chain is assembled from TRBV11-2 and TRBJ2-7; 13 central bases correspond to TRBD2. Compared with germline, V lacks 5 bases and J lacks 5 bases; bases without a gene match: 15. CDR1 and CDR2 (SGHAT, FQNNGV) derive from the germline V gene. Including cysteine and phenylalanine, the CDR3 has 18 amino acids. Kept here is only the CDR3 DNA, which spans 54 bases and is read in frame from base 1.